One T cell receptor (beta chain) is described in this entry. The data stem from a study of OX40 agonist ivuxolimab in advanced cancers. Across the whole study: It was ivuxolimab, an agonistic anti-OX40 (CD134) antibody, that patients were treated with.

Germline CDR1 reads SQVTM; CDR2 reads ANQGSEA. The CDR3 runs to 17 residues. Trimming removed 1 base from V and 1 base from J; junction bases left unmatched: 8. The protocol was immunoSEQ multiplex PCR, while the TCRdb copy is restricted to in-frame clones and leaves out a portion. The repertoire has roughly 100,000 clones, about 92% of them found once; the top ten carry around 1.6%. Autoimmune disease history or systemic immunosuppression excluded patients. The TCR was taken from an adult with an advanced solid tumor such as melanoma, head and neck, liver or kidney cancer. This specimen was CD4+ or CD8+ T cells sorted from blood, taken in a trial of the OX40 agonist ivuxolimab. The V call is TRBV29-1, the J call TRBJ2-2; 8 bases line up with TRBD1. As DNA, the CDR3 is TGCAGCGTTGAAGCTCTTGGTGGGACAGGGAACACCGGGGAGCTGTTTTTT. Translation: CSVEALGGTGNTGELFF.